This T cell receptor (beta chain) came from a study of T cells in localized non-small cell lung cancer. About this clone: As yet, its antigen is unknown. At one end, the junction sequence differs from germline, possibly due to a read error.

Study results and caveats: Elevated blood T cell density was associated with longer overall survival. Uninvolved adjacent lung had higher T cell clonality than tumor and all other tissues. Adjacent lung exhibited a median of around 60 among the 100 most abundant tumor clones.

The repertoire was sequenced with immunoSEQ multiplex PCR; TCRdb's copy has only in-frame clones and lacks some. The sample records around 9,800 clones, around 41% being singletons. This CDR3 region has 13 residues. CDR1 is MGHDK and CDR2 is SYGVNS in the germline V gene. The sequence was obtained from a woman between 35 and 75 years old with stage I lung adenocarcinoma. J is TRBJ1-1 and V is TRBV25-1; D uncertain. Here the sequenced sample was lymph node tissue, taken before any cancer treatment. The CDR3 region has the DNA TGTGCCAGTAGTGACCCCAGTCGGGGTGCGGCTTTCTTT. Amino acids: CASSDPSRGAAFF.